Listed here is a single T cell receptor (beta chain). The antigen remains undetermined. The trim removed 3 bases at V and 5 bases at J, leaving 8 bases unmatched. The germline V gene has CDR1 KGHDR and CDR2 SFDVKD. CDR3 size: 15 residues. A second PCR, run for about 7 to 11 cycles, used a sample-barcoded 5' primer plus a J-beta primer mix. TCRdb reanalysed the 5' RACE reads using MiXCR and keeps one entry per CDR3 protein. The data show around 990,000 distinct CDR3 sequences, with less than 25% seen just once and approximately 0.75% held by the top ten. This specimen belongs to a study of blood T cells in healthy people across ages. Overall study findings and caveats: The lack of PBMC sorting stopped any conclusive naive versus antigen-experienced comparison.

This sample was also put to use in a study of T cells of mothers and their children. That report notes: In this cohort, donors were three healthy Caucasian mothers plus their six children.

The origin of this receptor is a girl aged 2-10 years in good health. The sequenced sample was blood. This chain joins TRBV24-1 and TRBJ2-5, with 7 bases matching TRBD1. The CDR3 sequence: CATSDIPTGRETQYF. CDR3 in DNA: TGTGCCACCAGTGATATTCCGACAGGGCGGGAGACCCAGTACTTC.